Below, one T cell receptor (beta chain) is given with its context. Trimming shortened V by 4 bases and J by 5 bases, and 5 bases separated the two germline ends. The germline gives CDR1 KGHDR, CDR2 SFDVKD. This CDR3 contains 12 residues. This entry is derived from a study of blood T cells in healthy people across ages. Together with a sample-barcoded 5' primer, a J-beta primer mix was included in a second PCR lasting roughly 6 to 12 cycles. TCRdb called the 5' RACE reads again in MiXCR, with one record for every CDR3 protein. The table records approximately 800,000 distinct CDR3 sequences, about 55% of them present only once.

The source of this sequence is a man older than 75 in good health. The chain carries TRBV24-1 and TRBJ2-1; no definite D call. The sequenced sample consisted of blood. The CDR3 coding sequence is TGTGCCACCAGTGAGGCGGACAATGAGCAGTTCTTC. Protein: CATSEADNEQFF.